The present entry profiles one T cell receptor (beta chain) with its context. Trimming shortened V by 4 bases and J by 10 bases, and 8 bases separated the two germline ends. Germline V gene data show CDR1 as MNHEY and CDR2 as SMNVEV (reference sequence). There are 11 residues in the CDR3. In the authors' methods: Amplification of reference gene primers provided the estimated nucleated cell counts. Generated by immunoSEQ multiplex PCR, the TCRdb table keeps only in-frame clones and is missing some. V and J calls and clone size follow that table, whereas D and trimming were derived from the DNA. The sample has just over 250,000 clones, 80% to 90% seen once. This entry is derived from a study of blood T cell repertoires in COVID-19. Overall study: Spain, Italy and the United States supplied samples that represented acute and convalescent COVID-19. PBMCs, B-cell-depleted T cells, or T cells were the source of the cDNA or gDNA that made up the material.

Participants had their cohort set by participant-reported clinical history. This clonotype was sampled from a man aged 25 to 45 with acute COVID-19. The chain carries TRBV27 and TRBJ2-1; a weak D match, TRBD2 (5 bases). The sample consisted of PBMCs or T cells enriched from blood (not recorded which). DNA of the CDR3: TGTGCCAGCAGTTCGGGATGGGAGCAGTTCTTC. It is translated as CASSSGWEQFF.